One sample yielded the 13 T cell receptor beta chains listed below, sequenced in a study of response to subunit inactivated influenza vaccine. MiXCR was run by TCRdb on the RT-PCR reads, yielding one entry per CDR3 protein. Of about 570,000 distinct CDR3 sequences in the sample, 11% were seen once. This same sample was also taken into another study, of T cells expressing NK-cell markers. Turning to that study: TCR beta libraries carry UMIs added by 5'RACE template switching.

Sequencing used PBMCs from blood, obtained on the day of vaccination. The receptors originated from a man aged 45-65 years who received an inactivated influenza vaccine.

This clonotype was seen more than once but under ten times. The chain combines TRBV5-1 with TRBJ2-6; D remains ambiguous. The length of the CDR3 is 18 residues. V was pared by 4 bases and J by 1 base, with 18 bases between. In germline, CDR1 is SGHRS, CDR2 YFSETQ. The CDR3 spells CASSHRPALESGANVLTF. CDR3 bases: TGCGCCAGCAGCCACAGACCGGCGTTGGAGTCTGGGGCCAACGTCCTGACTTTC. Combining the CDR3 with reference TRBV5-1 and TRBJ2-6 gives the whole variable domain KAGVTQTPRYLIKTRGQQVTLSCSPISGHRSVSWYQQTPGQGLQFLFEYFSETQRNKGNFPGRFSGRQFSNSRSEMNVSTLELGDSALYLCASSHRPALESGANVLTFGAGSRLTVL.

This clonotype was seen only a few times. The chain recombines TRBV20-1 with TRBJ2-2, with TRBD2 matching 11 bases. With V trimmed by 3 bases and J by 1 base, 1 base remained unmatched. Germline CDR1 DFQATT, CDR2 SNEGSKA (reference sequence). The CDR3 covers 15 residues. CDR3 in amino acids: CSASGTSGNTGELFF. Here the CDR3 DNA reads TGCAGTGCTAGTGGGACTAGCGGGAACACCGGGGAGCTGTTTTTT.

This clonotype was found a few times. This CDR3 reads CASSPSGQGYNEQFF. Written as DNA, the CDR3 is TGCGCCAGCAGCCCATCGGGACAGGGGTACAATGAGCAGTTCTTC. The chain has TRBV5-1 and TRBJ2-1, with 10 bases aligning to TRBD1. CDR1 and CDR2 (germline): SGHRS, YFSETQ. This CDR3 region has 15 residues. V lost 4 bases to trimming and J lost 4 bases; unmatched junction nucleotides: 5.

This clonotype was counted at least ten times. The rearrangement joins TRBV29-1 to TRBJ1-1; no definite D call. The CDR3 contains 12 residues. Germline-derived CDR1 and CDR2 are SQVTM and ANQGSEA. Trimming shortened V by 4 bases and J by 4 bases, and 10 bases separated the two germline ends. In DNA, the CDR3 is TGCAGCGTTGGAGCCCAAGGCACTGAAGCTTTCTTT. Protein sequence: CSVGAQGTEAFF.

Ten or more counts support this clonotype. The rearrangement joins TRBV12-3 or TRBV12-4 to TRBJ2-1; 10 positions agree with TRBD2. This CDR3 is 15 amino acids long. Unmatched junction bases numbered 3, after V lost 5 bases and J lost 2 bases. CDR3: CASSLLAGAYNEQFF. CDR3 bases: TGTGCCAGCAGTCTCCTAGCGGGGGCCTACAATGAGCAGTTCTTC.

This clonotype was counted many times. V and J are TRBV27 and TRBJ2-7; tentatively, D is TRBD2 (6 bases). The CDR3 is made up of 15 amino acids. V was shortened by 0 bases and J by 7 bases, with 16 bases between the two germline ends. The germline gives CDR1 MNHEY, CDR2 SMNVEV (reference sequence). This CDR3 reads CASSLSTGGLGEQYF. The CDR3 coding sequence is TGTGCCAGCAGTTTATCGACTGGAGGGTTGGGGGAGCAGTACTTC.

The chain links TRBV4-2 to TRBJ2-7; D gene uncertain. This CDR3 comprises 14 residues. Germline V gene sequence: CDR1 LGHNA, CDR2 YNFKEQ. V was pared by 4 bases and J by 6 bases, with 16 bases between. The DNA for the CDR3 is TGTGCCAGCAGCCCCGGAAGGGTCGGGTCCGAGCAGTACTTC. Translated: CASSPGRVGSEQYF.

This rearrangement joins TRBV2 to TRBJ2-7, with no clear D. The germline CDR1 and CDR2 sequences are SNHLY and FYNNEI. This CDR3 region has 13 residues. V was cut by 7 bases and J by 5 bases, with 15 bases left in between. The CDR3 DNA follows: TGTGCCAGCAAAGTATTTCCTATCAACGAGCAGTACTTC. The encoded protein is CASKVFPINEQYF.

This clonotype was found many times. The junction shows a germline mismatch at one end, possibly a read error. V usage is TRBV7-9 and J usage is TRBJ1-1, with TRBD1 matching over 8 bases. CDR1 is SEHNR and CDR2 is FQNEAQ in the germline V gene (reference sequence). CDR3 length equals 13 residues. Here the CDR3 DNA reads TGTGCCAGCAGCTTGACAGGGGACCGTCCAGAGATCTTT. Residues: CASSLTGDRPEIF.

V usage is TRBV21-1 and J usage is TRBJ1-2; no check of the table's D call, TRBD1, against the DNA was made. TRBV21-1 is noted as a pseudogene. The CDR3 extends over 16 amino acids. CDR3 protein: CASRKLGKGQNYGYTF. CDR3 nucleotides: TGTGCCAGCAGAAAACTAGGGAAGGGACAAAACTATGGCTACACCTTC.

Only a few counts were recorded for this clonotype. The rearrangement uses TRBV3-1 and TRBJ1-6; weak D call: TRBD1 (6 bases). This CDR3 is built from 14 residues. The V end was cut by 0 bases, the J end by 9 bases, with 9 bases between. CDR1 and CDR2 from the germline V gene are LGHDT and YNNKEL (reference sequence). The CDR3 loop is CASSQDAGVSPLHF. The CDR3 bases are TGTGCCAGCAGCCAAGATGCAGGGGTTTCACCCCTCCACTTT.

The V and J genes are TRBV28 and TRBJ2-2; a weak D match, TRBD2 (6 bases). The CDR3 has 15 residues. V was clipped by 6 bases and J by 6 bases, with 17 bases between them. Germline V gene sequence: CDR1 MDHEN, CDR2 SYDVKM. CDR3 nucleotides: TGTGCCAGCAGCCATCTGGAGGGTTTGGCCGGGGAGCTGTTTTTT. Its translation: CASSHLEGLAGELFF.

This clonotype was seen more than once but under ten times. A much bigger clone sits one base away, suggesting this may be a read error. The chain uses TRBV5-1 and TRBJ2-7; D is unclear. Germline loops: CDR1 SGHRS, CDR2 YFSETQ. V lost 0 bases, J lost 0 bases, and 7 bases lay in between. This CDR3 comprises 14 residues. In DNA form, the CDR3 reads TGCGCCAGCAGCTTGGAAAGGAGCTCCTACGAGCAGTACTTC. Encoded protein: CASSLERSSYEQYF.